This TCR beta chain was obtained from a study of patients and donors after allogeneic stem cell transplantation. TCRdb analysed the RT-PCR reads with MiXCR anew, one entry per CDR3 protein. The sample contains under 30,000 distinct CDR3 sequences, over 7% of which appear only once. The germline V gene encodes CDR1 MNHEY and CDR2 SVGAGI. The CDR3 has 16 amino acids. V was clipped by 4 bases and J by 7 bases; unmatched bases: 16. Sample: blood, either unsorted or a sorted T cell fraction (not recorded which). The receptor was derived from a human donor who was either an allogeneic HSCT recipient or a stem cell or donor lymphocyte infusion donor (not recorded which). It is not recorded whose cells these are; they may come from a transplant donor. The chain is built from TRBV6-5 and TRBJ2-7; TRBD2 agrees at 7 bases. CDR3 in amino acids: CASSSTQRGPFGEQYF. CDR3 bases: TGTGCCAGCAGTTCTACCCAGCGGGGCCCATTTGGAGAGCAGTACTTC.